This T cell receptor beta chain was recovered during a study of Graves' ophthalmopathy and Graves' hyperthyroidism. Using RNA transcripts, the TCR beta CDR3 regions were amplified. In the first round, RT-PCR was carried out with HTBI primers, and a multiplex PCR formed the second round. From the multiplex PCR reads, TCRdb called clonotypes with MiXCR, one entry per CDR3 protein. The repertoire includes a few hundred thousand distinct CDR3 sequences, approximately 15% of them detected once, and 5.5% to 7% sits in the top ten. This CDR3 contains 16 residues. Trimming removed 5 bases from V and 3 bases from J; junction bases left unmatched: 6. From germline, CDR1 is LGHNA and CDR2 YNFKEQ.

The chain employs TRBV4-2 and TRBJ2-4; 11 nucleotides match TRBD2. The sequence derives from a woman younger than 30 with stable Graves' hyperthyroidism. Sequencing input: peripheral blood. CDR3 residues: CASSEVAGGVKNIQYF. DNA for the CDR3: TGTGCCAGCAGCGAGGTAGCGGGGGGGGTCAAAAACATTCAGTACTTC.